Included here is one TCR beta chain sequence, with context. Antigen: not known. V was shortened by 4 bases and J by 3 bases, with 13 bases between the two germline ends. Germline-derived CDR1 and CDR2 are SGHRS and YFSETQ. This CDR3 spans 14 amino acids. The sample belongs to a study of graft-versus-host responses after intestinal transplantation. Study at large: Recipients had multivisceral, liver-intestinal, or isolated intestinal transplants. Recipients were all induced with anti-thymocyte globulin, then given tacrolimus and steroids for approximately 3 years.

Libraries were prepared by immunoSEQ multiplex PCR; TCRdb keeps only in-frame clonotypes and omits some of them. Of 84,000 or so clones in the sample, roughly 87% were seen once. Study outcomes and limitations: Detected in recipient marrow were GvH clones, some of which were first observed in ileum or blood.

This clonotype originated in a human donor who was the organ donor for an intestinal transplant. The sequencing used unstimulated CD8+ T cells sorted from spleen or lymph node cells, collected before transplant. The rearrangement links TRBV5-1 to TRBJ1-1; D is perhaps TRBD1 (5 bases). In nucleotides, the CDR3 is TGCGCCAGCAGCCCCCAGGGCAGATACACTGAAGCTTTCTTT. Amino acid sequence: CASSPQGRYTEAFF.